This T cell receptor beta chain was found in a study of OX40 agonist ivuxolimab in advanced cancers. Study in general: Patients received the agonistic anti-OX40 (CD134) antibody ivuxolimab. Earlier treatment with anti-PD-1, anti-PD-L1 or anti-CTLA-4 was permitted, and over 35% had received some.

Generated by immunoSEQ multiplex PCR, the TCRdb table keeps only in-frame clones and is missing some. This repertoire shows tens of thousands of clones, 70% to 80% found once; its top ten account for about 3.9%. A note on this clone: The target antigen is unknown.

General study findings and limits: Mean expanded clone counts were higher in CD8+ than CD4+ T cells.

The CDR3 is 13 amino acids. V gave up 2 bases and J gave up 6 bases, with 11 bases separating them. The germline CDR1 and CDR2 sequences are KGHSH and LQKENI. Specimen: CD4+ or CD8+ T cells sorted from blood, collected in a trial of the OX40 agonist ivuxolimab. The sequence was collected from an adult with an advanced solid tumor such as melanoma, head and neck, liver or kidney cancer. The chain has TRBV18 and TRBJ2-7; the D is unclear. The CDR3 here is CASSPSPFGEQYF. CDR3 coding DNA: TGTGCCAGCTCACCATCCCCATTTGGCGAGCAGTACTTC.